This section outlines one TCR beta chain sequence together with its context. Its antigen is unidentified. At one end, the junction sequence differs from germline, possibly due to a read error. The data stem from a study of molecular identifiers for immune sequencing clone quantification. Study results and limitations: Clones above 20 RNA copies held over 98% of effector molecules, under 1% in naive cells. Spike-in Jurkat TCR RNA from a single cell reportedly registered among 950,000 or so naive cells. Sizes of clones that are highly expanded could be underestimated (if identical TCR molecules share a barcode).

TCRdb fed the PCR reads into MiXCR, producing one record per CDR3 protein. The table shows some 100,000 distinct CDR3 sequences, with roughly 19% occurring only once. Germline CDR1 LNHDA, CDR2 SQIVND (reference sequence). This CDR3 has 13 amino acids. The sequenced sample was naive CD8+ T cells from blood, with Jurkat cell RNA spiked in. Subset in this sample: FACS-sorted CD8+CD4-CCR7+CD45RA+ naive T cells. The chain joins TRBV19 to TRBJ1-1, with D possibly being TRBD1 (6 bases). The TCR sequence derives from a human donor in good health. Some libraries in this study had Jurkat cell RNA spiked in. The DNA of the CDR3 is TGTGCCAGTGGAGAGGGGGGAGTCACTGAAGCTCTCTTT. Protein: CASGEGGVTEALF.